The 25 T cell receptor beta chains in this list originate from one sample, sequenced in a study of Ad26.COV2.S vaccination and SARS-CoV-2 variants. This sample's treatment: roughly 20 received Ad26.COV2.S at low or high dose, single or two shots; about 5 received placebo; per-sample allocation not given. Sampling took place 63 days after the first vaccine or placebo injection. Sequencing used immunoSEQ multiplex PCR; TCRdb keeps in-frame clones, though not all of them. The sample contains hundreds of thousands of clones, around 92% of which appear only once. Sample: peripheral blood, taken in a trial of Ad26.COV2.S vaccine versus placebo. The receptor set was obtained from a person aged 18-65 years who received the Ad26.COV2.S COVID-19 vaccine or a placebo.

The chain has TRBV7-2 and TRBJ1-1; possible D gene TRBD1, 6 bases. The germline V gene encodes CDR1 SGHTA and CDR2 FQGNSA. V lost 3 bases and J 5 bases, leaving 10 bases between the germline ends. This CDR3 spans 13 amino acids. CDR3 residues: CASSFTGRTEAFF. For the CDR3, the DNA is TGTGCCAGCAGCTTTACAGGGAGGACTGAAGCTTTCTTT.

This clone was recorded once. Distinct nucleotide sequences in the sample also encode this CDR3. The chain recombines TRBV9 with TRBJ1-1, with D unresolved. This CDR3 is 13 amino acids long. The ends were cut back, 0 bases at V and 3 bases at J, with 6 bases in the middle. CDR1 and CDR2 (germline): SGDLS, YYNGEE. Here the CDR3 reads CASSVGGDTEAFF. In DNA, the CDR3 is TGTGCCAGCAGCGTAGGCGGGGACACTGAAGCTTTCTTT.

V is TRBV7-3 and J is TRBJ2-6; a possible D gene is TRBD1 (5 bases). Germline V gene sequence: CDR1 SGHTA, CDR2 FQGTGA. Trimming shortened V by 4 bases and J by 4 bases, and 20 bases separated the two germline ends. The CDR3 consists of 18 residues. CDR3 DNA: TGTGCCAGCAGCTCTAAGCCAGGGATGGTAAAGGGGGCCAACGTCCTGACTTTC. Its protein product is CASSSKPGMVKGANVLTF.

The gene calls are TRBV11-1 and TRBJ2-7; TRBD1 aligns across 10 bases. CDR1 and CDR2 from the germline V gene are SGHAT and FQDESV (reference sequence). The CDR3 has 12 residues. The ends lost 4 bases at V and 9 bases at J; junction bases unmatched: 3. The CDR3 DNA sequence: TGTGCCAGCAGCTCGACAGGGGGCTTGCAGTACTTC. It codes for CASSSTGGLQYF.

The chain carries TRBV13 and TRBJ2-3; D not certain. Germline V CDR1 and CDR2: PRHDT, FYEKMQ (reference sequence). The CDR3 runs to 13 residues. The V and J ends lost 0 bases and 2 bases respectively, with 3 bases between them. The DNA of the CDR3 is TGTGCCAGCAGCTTAGGCAACACAGATACGCAGTATTTT. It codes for CASSLGNTDTQYF.

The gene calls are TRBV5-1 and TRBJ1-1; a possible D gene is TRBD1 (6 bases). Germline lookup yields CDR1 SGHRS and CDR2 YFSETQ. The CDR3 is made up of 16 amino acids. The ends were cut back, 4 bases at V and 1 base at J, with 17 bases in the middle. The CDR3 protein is CASSPVGGASNTEAFF. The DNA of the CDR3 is TGCGCCAGCAGCCCGGTGGGGGGCGCTTCGAACACTGAAGCTTTCTTT.

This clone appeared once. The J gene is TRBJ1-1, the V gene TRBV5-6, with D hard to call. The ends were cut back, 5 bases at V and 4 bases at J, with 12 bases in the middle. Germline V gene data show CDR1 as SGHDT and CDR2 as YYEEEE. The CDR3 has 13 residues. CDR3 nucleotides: TGTGCCAGCAGATCTGGGCCATTCACTGAAGCTTTCTTT. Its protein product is CASRSGPFTEAFF.

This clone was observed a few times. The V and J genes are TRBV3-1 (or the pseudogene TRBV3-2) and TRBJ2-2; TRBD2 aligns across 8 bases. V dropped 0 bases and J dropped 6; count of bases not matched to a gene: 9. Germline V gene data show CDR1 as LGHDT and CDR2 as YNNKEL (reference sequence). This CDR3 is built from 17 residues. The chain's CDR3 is CASSQDSSTSASGELFF. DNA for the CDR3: TGTGCCAGCAGCCAAGATTCGTCGACTAGCGCGTCCGGGGAGCTGTTTTTT.

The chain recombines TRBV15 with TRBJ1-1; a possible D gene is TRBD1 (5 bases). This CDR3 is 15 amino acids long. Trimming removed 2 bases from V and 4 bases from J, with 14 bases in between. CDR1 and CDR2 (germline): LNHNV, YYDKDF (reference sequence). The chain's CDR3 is CATSRPRTGGTEAFF. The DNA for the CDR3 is TGTGCCACCAGCAGACCCCGGACGGGGGGCACTGAAGCTTTCTTT.

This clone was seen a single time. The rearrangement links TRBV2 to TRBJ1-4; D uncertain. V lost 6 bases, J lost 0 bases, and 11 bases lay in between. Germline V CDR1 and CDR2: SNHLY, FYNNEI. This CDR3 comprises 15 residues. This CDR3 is CASSARQTTNEKLFF. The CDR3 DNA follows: TGTGCCAGCAGCGCCCGGCAGACAACTAATGAAAAACTGTTTTTT.

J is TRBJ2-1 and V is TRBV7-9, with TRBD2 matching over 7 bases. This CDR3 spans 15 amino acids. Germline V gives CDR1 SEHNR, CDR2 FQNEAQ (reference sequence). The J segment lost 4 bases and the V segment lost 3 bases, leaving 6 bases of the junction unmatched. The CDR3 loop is CASSFGGRDYNEQFF. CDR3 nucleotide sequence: TGTGCCAGCAGCTTCGGAGGGAGGGATTACAATGAGCAGTTCTTC.

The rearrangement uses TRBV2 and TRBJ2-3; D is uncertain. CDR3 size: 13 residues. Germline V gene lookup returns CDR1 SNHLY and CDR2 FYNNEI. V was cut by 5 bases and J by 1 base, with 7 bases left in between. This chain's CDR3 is CASSHLGTDTQYF. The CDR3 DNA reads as TGTGCCAGCAGTCACCTAGGCACAGATACGCAGTATTTT.

The DNA for the CDR3 is TGTGCCACCCAGGGGGCACGGGAACGCGAGCAGTACTTC. This encodes CATQGAREREQYF. The J gene is TRBJ2-7, the V gene TRBV24-1, with 8 positions matching TRBD1. V lost 9 bases to trimming and J lost 6 bases; unmatched junction nucleotides: 9. This CDR3 is 13 amino acids long. From germline, CDR1 is KGHDR and CDR2 SFDVKD.

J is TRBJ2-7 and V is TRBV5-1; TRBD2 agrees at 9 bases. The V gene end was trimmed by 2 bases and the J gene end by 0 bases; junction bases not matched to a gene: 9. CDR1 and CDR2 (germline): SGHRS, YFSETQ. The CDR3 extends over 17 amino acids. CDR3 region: CASSFNSGGPSSYEQYF. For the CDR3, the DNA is TGCGCCAGCAGCTTCAATAGCGGGGGACCGAGCTCCTACGAGCAGTACTTC.

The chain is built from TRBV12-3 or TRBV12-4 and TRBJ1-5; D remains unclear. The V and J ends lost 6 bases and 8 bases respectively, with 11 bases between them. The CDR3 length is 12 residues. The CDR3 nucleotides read TGTGCCAGCAGCCGTACTGGGGAGCCCCAGCATTTT. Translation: CASSRTGEPQHF.

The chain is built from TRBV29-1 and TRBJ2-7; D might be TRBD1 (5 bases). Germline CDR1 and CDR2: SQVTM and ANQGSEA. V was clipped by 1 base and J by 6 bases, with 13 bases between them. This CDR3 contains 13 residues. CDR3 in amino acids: CSVEVGQGGEQYF. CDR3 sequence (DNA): TGCAGCGTTGAAGTGGGCCAGGGTGGCGAGCAGTACTTC.

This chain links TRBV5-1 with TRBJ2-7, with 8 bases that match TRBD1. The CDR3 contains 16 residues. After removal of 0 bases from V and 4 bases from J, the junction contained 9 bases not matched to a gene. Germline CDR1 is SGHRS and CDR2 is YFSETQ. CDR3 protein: CASSLDVGTGGYEQYF. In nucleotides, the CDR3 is TGCGCCAGCAGCTTGGACGTTGGGACAGGAGGGTACGAGCAGTACTTC.

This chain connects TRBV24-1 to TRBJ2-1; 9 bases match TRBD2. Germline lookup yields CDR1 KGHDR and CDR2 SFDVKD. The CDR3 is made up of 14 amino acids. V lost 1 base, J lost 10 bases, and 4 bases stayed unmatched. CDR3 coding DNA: TGTGCCACCAGTGATTTAAGGCTAGCGGGAGAGCAGTTCTTC. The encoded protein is CATSDLRLAGEQFF.

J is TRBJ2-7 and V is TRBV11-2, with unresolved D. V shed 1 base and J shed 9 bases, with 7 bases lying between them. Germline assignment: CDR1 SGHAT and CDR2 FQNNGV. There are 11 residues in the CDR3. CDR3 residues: CASSLGSLQYF. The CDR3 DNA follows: TGTGCCAGCAGCTTAGGGTCCTTGCAGTACTTC.

CDR3 loop: CASSYTGEGTYEQYF. The CDR3 region has the DNA TGTGCCAGCAGTTACACGGGGGAGGGCACCTACGAGCAGTACTTC. The rearrangement joins TRBV6-5 to TRBJ2-7; 7 bases align to TRBD2. The V segment lost 2 bases and the J segment 2 bases; nucleotides outside the gene matches: 6. The CDR3 has 15 amino acids. Germline CDR1 MNHEY, CDR2 SVGAGI.

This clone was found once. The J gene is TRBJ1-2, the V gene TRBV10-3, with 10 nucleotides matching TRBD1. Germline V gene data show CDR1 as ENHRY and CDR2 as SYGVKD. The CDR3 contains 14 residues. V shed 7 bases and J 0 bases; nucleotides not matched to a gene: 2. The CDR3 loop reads CAITGQGANYGYTF. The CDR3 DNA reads TGTGCCATCACCGGACAGGGGGCTAACTATGGCTACACCTTC.

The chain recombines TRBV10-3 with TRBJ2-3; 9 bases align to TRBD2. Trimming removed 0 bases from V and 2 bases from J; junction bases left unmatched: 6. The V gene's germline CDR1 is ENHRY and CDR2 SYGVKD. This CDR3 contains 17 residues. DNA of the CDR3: TGTGCCATCAGTGAGTCTGGAGCGGGGGGCTACACAGATACGCAGTATTTT. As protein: CAISESGAGGYTDTQYF.

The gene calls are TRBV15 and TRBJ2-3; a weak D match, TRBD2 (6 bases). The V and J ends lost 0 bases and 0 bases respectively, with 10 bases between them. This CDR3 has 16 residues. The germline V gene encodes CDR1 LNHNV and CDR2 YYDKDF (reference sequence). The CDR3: CATSREGGTSTDTQYF. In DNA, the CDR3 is TGTGCCACCAGCAGAGAAGGCGGGACTAGCACAGATACGCAGTATTTT.

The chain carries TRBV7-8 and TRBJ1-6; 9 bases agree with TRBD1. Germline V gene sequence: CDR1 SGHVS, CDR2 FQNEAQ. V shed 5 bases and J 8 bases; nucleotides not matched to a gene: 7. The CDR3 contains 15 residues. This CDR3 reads CASSRGTGRDSPLHF. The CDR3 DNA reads TGTGCCAGCAGCCGAGGGACAGGGAGGGATTCACCCCTCCACTTT.

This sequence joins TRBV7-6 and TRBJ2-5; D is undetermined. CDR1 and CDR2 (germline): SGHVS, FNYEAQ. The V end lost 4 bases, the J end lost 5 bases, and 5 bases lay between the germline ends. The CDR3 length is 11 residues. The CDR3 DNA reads TGTGCCAGCAGCTATGGGGAGACCCAGTACTTC. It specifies CASSYGETQYF.